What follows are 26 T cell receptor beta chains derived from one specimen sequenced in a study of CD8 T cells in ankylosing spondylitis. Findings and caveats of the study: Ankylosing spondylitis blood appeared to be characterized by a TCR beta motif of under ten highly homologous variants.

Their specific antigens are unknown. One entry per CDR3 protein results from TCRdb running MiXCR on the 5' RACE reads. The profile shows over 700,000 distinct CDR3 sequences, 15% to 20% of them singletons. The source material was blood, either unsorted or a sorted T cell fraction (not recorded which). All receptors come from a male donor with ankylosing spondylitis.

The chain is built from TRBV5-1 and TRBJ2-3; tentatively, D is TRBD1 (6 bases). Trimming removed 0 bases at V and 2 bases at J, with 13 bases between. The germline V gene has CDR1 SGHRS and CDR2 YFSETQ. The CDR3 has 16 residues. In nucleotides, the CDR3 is TGCGCCAGCAGCTTGGTGACAGGCCTCACCACAGATACGCAGTATTTT. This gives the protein CASSLVTGLTTDTQYF.

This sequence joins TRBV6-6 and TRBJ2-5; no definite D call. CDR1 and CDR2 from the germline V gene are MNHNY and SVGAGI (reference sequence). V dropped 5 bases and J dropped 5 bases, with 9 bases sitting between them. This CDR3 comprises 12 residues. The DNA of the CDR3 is TGTGCCAGCAGTCGCCCATCGGAGACCCAGTACTTC. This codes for CASSRPSETQYF.

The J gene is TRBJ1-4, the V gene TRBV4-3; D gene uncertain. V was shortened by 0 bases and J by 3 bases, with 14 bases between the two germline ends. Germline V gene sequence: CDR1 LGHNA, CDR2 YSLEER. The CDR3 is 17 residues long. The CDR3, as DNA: TGCGCCAGCAGCCAAGATTTTTGGTTGGCCTCTAATGAAAAACTGTTTTTT. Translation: CASSQDFWLASNEKLFF.

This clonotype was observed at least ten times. The DNA of the CDR3 is TGCAGTGCTACCACCCTCCGGGTGACTGGGGATCAGCCCCAGCATTTT. It encodes CSATTLRVTGDQPQHF. The chain joins TRBV20-1 to TRBJ1-5; D is unresolved. The germline V gene has CDR1 DFQATT and CDR2 SNEGSKA (reference sequence). This CDR3 region has 16 residues. The V and J ends lost 4 bases and 5 bases respectively, with 21 bases between them.

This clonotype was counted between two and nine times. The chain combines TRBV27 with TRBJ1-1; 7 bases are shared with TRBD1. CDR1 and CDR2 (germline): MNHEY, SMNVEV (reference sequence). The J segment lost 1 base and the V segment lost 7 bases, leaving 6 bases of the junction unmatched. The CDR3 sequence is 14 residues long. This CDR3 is CASTPQGSNTEAFF. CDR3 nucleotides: TGTGCCAGCACGCCACAGGGGTCGAACACTGAAGCTTTCTTT.

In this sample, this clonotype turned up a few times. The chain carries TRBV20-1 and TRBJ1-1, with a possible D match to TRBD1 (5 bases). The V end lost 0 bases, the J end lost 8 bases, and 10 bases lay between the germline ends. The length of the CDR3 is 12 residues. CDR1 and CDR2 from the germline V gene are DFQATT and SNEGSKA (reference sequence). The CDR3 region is CSARDEGLEAFF. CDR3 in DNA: TGCAGTGCTAGAGATGAGGGGCTCGAAGCTTTCTTT.

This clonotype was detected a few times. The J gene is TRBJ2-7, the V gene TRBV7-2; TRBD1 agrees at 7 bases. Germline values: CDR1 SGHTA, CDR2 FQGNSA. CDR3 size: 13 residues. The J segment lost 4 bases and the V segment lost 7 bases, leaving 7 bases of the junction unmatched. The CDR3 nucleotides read TGTGCCAGCATGTGGGCAGGGGGATACGAGCAGTACTTC. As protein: CASMWAGGYEQYF.

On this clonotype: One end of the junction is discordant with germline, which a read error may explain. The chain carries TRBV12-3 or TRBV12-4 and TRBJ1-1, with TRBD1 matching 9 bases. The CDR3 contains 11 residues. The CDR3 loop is CASSSRQGGLF. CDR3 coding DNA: TGTGCCAGCAGTTCTAGACAGGGGGGGCTCTTT.

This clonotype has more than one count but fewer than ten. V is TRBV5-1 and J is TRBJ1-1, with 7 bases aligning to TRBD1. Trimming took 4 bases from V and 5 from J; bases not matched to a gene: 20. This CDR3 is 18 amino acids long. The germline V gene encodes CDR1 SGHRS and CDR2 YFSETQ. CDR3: CASSLRGGARQGVTEAFF. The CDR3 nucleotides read TGCGCCAGCAGCCTACGGGGGGGGGCGCGACAGGGAGTGACTGAAGCTTTCTTT. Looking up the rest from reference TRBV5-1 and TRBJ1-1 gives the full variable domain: KAGVTQTPRYLIKTRGQQVTLSCSPISGHRSVSWYQQTPGQGLQFLFEYFSETQRNKGNFPGRFSGRQFSNSRSEMNVSTLELGDSALYLCASSLRGGARQGVTEAFFGQGTRLTVV.

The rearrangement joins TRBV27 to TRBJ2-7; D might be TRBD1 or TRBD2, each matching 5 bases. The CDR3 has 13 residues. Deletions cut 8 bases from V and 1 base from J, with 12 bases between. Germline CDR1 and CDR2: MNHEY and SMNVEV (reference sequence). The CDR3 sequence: CASAGTGSYEQYF. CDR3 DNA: TGTGCCAGCGCCGGGACGGGGTCCTACGAGCAGTACTTC.

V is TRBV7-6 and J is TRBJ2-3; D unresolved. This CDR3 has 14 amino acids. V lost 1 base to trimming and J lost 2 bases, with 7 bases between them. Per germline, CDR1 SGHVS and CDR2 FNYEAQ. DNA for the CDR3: TGTGCCAGCAGCTTAGATGCTTACACAGATACGCAGTATTTT. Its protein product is CASSLDAYTDTQYF. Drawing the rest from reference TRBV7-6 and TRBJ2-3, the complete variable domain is GAGVSQSPRYKVTKRGQDVALRCDPISGHVSLYWYRQALGQGPEFLTYFNYEAQQDKSGLPNDRFSAERPEGSISTLTIQRTEQRDSAMYRCASSLDAYTDTQYFGPGTRLTVL.

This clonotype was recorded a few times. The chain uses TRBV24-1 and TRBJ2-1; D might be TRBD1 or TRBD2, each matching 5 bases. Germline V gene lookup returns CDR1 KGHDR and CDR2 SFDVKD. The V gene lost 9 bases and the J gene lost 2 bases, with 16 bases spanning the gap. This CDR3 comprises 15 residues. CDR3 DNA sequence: TGTGCCACCGCCCCCCCCGGGGCTACCTACAATGAGCAGTTCTTC. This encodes CATAPPGATYNEQFF.

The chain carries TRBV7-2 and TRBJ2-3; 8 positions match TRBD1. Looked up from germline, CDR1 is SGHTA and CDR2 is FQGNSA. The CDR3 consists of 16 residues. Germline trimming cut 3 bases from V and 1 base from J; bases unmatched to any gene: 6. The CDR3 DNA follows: TGTGCCAGCAGCTTGGCAGGGGGCGTTGGCACAGATACGCAGTATTTT. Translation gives CASSLAGGVGTDTQYF.

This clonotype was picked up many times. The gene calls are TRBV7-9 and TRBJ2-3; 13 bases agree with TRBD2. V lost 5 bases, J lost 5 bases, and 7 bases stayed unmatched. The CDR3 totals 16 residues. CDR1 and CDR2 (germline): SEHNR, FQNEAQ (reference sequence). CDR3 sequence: CASSSGLAGVLDTQYF. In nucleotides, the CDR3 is TGTGCCAGCAGCAGCGGACTAGCGGGAGTGTTAGATACGCAGTATTTT.

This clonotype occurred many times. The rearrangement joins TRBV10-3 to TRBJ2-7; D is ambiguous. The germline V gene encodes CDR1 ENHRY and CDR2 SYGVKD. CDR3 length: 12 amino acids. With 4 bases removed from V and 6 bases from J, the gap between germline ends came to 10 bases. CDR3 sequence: CAISGTGFEQYF. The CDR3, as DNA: TGTGCCATCAGTGGTACGGGCTTCGAGCAGTACTTC.

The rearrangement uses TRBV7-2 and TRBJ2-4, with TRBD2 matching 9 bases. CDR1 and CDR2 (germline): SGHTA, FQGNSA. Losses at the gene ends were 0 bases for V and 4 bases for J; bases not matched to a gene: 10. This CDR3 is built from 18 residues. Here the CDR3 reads CASSLAGVAGDYKNIQYF. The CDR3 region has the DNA TGTGCCAGCAGCTTAGCGGGGGTAGCGGGAGATTATAAAAACATTCAGTACTTC.

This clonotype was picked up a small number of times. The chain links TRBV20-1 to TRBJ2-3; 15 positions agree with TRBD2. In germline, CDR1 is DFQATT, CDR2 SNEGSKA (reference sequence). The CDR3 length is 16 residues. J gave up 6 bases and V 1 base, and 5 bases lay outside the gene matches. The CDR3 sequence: CSARGTSGRGGDTQYF. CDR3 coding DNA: TGCAGTGCTAGAGGGACTAGCGGGAGGGGGGGGGATACGCAGTATTTT.

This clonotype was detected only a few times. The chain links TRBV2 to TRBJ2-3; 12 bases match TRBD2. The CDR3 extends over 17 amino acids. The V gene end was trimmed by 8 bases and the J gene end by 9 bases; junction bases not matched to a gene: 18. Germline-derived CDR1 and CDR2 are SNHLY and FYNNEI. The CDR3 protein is CASAWTSGISNPVTQYF. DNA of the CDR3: TGTGCCAGCGCCTGGACTAGCGGGATCTCCAACCCTGTGACGCAGTATTTT.

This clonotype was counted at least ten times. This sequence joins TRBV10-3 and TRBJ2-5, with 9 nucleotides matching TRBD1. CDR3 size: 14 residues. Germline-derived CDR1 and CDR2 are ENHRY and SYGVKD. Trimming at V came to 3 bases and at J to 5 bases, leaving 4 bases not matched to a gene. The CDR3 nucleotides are TGTGCCATCAGTGACGGACAGGGGAGGGAGACCCAGTACTTC. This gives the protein CAISDGQGRETQYF.

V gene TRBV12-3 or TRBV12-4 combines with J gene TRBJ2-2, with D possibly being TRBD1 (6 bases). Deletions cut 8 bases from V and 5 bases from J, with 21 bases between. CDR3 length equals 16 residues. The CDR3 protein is CASRRSVGARTGELFF. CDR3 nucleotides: TGTGCCAGCCGCCGGTCGGTGGGGGCGCGGACCGGGGAGCTGTTTTTT.

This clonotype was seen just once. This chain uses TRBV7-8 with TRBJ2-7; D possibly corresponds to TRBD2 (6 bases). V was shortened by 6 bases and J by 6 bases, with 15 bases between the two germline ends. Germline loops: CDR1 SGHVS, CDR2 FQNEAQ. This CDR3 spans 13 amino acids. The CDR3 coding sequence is TGTGCCAGCAGGGAGGGGCTTTGGGGCGAGCAGTACTTC. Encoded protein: CASREGLWGEQYF. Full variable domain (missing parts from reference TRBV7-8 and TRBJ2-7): GAGVSQSPRYKVAKRGQDVALRCDPISGHVSLFWYQQALGQGPEFLTYFQNEAQLDKSGLPSDRFFAERPEGSVSTLKIQRTQQEDSAVYLCASREGLWGEQYFGPGTRLTVT.

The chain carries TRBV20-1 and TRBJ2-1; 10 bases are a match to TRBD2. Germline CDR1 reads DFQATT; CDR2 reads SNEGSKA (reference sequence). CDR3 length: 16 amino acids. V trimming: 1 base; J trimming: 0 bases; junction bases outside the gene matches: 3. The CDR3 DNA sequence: TGCAGTGCTAGAGCTAGCGGGAGTATCTCCTACAATGAGCAGTTCTTC. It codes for CSARASGSISYNEQFF.

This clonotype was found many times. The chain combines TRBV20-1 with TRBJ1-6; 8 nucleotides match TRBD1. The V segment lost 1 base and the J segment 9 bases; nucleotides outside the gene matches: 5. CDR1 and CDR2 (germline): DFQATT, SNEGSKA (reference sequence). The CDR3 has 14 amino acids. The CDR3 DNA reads TGCAGTGCTAGAGTTGGACAGGGTGGTTCACCCCTCCACTTT. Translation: CSARVGQGGSPLHF.

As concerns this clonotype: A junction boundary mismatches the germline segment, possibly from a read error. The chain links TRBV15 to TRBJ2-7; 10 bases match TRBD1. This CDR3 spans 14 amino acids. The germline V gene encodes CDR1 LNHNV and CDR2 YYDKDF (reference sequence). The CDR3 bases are TGTGCCACCAAACCGGGACAGGGGTCCCACCTAATAAACTTC. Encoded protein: CATKPGQGSHLINF.

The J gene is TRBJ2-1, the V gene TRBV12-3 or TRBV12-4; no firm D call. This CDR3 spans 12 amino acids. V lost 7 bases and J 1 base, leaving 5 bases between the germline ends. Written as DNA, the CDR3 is TGTGCCAGCACCTTATCCTACAATGAGCAGTTCTTC. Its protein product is CASTLSYNEQFF.

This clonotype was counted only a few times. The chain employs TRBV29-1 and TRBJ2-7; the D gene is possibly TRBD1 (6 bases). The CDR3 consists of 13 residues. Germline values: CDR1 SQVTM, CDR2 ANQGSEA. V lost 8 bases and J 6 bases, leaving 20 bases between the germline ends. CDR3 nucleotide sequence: TGCAGCATCTGTATTGGGGGCAGATCCGAGCAGTACTTC. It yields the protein CSICIGGRSEQYF.